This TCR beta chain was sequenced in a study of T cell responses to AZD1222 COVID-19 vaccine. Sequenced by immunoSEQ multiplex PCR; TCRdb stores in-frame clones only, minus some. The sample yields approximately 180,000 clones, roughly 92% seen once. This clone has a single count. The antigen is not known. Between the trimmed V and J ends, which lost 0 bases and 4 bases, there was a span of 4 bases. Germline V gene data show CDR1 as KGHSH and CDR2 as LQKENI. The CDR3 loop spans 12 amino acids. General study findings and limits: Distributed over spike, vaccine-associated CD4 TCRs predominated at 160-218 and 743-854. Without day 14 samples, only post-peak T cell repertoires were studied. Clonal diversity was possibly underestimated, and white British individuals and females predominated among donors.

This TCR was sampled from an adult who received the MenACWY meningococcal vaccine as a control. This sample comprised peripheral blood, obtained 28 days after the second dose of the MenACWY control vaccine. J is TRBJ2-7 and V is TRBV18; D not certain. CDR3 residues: CASSPPGYEQYF. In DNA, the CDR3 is TGTGCCAGCTCACCACCGGGATACGAGCAGTACTTC.